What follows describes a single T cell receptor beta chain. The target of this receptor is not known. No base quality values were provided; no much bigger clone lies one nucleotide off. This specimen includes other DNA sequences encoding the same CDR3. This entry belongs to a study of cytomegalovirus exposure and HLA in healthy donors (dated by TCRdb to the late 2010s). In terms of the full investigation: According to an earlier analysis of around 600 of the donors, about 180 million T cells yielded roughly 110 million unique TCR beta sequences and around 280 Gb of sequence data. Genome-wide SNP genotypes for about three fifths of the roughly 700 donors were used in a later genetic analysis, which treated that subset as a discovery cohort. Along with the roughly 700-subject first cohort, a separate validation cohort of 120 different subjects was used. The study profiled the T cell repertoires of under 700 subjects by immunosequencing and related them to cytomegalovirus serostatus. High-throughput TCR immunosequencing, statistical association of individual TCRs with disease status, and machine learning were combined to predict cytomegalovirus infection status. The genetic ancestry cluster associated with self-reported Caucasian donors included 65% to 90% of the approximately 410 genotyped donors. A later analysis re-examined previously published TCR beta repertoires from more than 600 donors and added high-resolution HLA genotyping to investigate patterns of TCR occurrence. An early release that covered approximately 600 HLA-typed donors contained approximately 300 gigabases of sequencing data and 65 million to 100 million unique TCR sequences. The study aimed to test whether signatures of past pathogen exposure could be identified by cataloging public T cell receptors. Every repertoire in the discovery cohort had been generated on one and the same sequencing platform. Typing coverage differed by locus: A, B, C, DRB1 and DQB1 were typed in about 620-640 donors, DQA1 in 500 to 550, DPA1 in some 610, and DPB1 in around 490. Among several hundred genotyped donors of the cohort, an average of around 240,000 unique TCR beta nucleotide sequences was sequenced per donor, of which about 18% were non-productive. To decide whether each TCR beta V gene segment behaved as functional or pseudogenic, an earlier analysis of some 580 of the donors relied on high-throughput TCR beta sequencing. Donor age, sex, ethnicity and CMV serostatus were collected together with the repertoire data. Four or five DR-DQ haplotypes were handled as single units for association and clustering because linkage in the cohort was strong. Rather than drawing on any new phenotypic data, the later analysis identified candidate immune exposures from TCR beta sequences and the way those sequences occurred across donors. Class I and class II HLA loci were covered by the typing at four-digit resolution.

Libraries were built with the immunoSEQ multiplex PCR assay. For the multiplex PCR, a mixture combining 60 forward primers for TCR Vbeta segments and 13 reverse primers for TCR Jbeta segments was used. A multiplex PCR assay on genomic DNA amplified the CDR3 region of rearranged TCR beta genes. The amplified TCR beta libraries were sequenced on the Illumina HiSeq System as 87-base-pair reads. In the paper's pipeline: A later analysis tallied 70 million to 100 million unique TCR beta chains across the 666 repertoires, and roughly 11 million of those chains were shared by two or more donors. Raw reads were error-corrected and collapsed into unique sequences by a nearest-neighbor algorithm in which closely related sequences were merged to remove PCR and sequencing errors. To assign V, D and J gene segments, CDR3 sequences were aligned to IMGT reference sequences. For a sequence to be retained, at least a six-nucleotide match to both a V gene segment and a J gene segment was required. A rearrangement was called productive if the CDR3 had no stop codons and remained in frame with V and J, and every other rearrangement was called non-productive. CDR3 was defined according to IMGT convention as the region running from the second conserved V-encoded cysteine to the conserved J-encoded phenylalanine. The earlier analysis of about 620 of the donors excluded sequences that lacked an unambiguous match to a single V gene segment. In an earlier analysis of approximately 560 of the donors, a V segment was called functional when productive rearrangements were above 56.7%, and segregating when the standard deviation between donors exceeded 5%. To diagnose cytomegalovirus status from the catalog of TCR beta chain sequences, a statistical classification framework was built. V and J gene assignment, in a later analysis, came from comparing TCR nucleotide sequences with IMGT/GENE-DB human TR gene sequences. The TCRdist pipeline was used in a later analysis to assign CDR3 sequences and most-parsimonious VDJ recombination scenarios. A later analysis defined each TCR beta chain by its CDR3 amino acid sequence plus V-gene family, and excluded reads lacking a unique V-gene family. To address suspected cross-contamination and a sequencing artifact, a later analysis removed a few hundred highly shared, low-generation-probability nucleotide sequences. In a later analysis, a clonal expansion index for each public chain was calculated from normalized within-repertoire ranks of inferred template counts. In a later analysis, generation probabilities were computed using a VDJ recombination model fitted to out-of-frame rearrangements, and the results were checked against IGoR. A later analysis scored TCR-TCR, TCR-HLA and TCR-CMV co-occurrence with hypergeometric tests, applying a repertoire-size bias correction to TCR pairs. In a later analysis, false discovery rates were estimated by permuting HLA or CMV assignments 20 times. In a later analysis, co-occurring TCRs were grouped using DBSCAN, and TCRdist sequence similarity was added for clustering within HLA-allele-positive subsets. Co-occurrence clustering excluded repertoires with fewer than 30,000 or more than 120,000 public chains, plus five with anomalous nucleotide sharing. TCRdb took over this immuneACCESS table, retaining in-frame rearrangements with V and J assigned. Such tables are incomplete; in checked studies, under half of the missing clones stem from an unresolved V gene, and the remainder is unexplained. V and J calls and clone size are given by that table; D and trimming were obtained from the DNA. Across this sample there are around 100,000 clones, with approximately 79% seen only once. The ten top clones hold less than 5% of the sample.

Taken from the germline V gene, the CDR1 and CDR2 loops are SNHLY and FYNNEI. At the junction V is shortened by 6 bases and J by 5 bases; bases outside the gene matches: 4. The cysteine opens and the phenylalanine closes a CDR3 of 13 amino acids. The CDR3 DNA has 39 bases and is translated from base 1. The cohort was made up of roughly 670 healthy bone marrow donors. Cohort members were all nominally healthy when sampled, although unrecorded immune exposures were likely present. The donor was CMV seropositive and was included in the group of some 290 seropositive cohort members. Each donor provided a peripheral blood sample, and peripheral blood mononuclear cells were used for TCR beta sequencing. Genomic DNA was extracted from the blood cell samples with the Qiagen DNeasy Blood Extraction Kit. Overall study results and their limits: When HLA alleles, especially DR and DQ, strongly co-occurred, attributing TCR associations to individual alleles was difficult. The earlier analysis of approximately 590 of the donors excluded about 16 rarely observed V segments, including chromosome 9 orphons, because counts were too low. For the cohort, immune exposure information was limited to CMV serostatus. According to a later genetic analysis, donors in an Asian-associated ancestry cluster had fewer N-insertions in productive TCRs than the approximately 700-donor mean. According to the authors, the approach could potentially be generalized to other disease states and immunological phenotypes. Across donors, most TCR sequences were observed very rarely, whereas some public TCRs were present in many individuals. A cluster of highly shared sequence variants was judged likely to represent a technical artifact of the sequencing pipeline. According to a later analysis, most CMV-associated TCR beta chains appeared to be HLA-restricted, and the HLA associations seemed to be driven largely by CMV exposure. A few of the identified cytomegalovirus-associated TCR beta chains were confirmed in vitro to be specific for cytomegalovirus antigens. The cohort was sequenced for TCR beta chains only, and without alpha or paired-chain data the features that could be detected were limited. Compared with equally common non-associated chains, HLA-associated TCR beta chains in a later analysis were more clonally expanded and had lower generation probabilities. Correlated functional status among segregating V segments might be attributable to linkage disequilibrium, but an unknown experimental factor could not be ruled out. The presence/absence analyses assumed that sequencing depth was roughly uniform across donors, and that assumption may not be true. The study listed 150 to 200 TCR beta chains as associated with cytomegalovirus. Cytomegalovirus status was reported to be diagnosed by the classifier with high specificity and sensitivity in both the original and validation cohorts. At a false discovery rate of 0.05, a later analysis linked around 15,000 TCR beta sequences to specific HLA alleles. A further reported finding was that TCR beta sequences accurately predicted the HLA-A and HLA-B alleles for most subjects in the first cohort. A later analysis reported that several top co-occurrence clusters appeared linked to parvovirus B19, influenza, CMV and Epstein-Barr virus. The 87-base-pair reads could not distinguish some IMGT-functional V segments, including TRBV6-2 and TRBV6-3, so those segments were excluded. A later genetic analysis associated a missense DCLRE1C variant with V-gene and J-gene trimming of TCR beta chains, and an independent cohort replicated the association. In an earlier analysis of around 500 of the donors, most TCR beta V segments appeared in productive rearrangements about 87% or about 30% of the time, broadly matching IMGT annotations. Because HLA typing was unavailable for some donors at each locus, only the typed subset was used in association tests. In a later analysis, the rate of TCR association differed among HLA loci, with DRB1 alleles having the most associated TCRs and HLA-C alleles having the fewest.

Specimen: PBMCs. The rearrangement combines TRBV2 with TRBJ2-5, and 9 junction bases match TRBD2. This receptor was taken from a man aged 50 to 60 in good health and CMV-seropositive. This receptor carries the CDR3 CASRGLAGETQYF. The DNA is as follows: TGTGCCAGCAGGGGACTAGCTGGGGAGACCCAGTACTTC.